The present T cell receptor beta chain was sequenced within a study of T-cell reconstitution after alpha-beta-depleted transplantation in children (TCRdb year 2016). About the study as a whole: The study quantitatively tracked T-cell immune reconstitution after TCRalphabeta/CD19-depleted allogeneic hematopoietic cell transplantation in children using TCR repertoire profiling. The study at large found these results: Hyperexpanded clone frequencies declined over subsequent months; after one year, T-cell counts and TCRbeta diversity were mostly attributed to newly produced T cells. About two months after transplant, the apparently early recovery of alphabetaT-cell counts reportedly depended on just several hundred clones that had expanded rapidly and came from non-depleted graft cells. In some patients, high TCRbeta diversity at day 60 was attributed to recipient T cells and intrathymic progenitors that had survived conditioning.

Receptor libraries were prepared by PCR. TCRdb lists the instrument as Illumina HiSeq 2500. To normalize quantification of the TCRbeta repertoire, the TCR libraries were built with molecular barcoding that relied on unique molecular identifiers. The public sequencing data were trimmed at Q25 with fastp and processed into clonotypes with MiXCR by TCRdb, which kept only in-frame beta chains. Under each unique CDR3 protein, matching rows form one entry showing the most common genes and DNA. This sample holds about 460,000 distinct CDR3 sequences; roughly a tenth were observed only once. Roughly 2.1% of the sample is held by the ten biggest clonotypes. Including the terminal cysteine and phenylalanine, the CDR3 comprises 15 residues. The CDR3 DNA has 45 bases and is translated from base 1. Sequences SNHLY (CDR1) and FYNNEI (CDR2) are obtained from the germline V gene. V is reduced by 0 bases and J by 0 bases, leaving a spacing of 9 bases between them.

The sample's treatment or condition label, in plain terms: allogeneic hematopoietic cell transplantation with graft depleted of TCRalphabeta T cells and CD19 B cells. The transplant recipients were children given TCRalphabeta/CD19-depleted allogeneic hematopoietic cell grafts. This clonotype was detected only a few times. Its antigen is currently not known. One base away there is no much larger clone; base qualities are not given. The TCR sequence derives from a child aged 2-15 years with inherited bone marrow failure, due to receive a stem cell transplant. Source: PBMCs, taken before TCRalphabeta/CD19-depleted stem cell transplant. The sequence links TRBV2 to TRBJ2-7; no confident D gene assignment can be made. The sequenced DNA is TGTGCCAGCAGTGAAGCGGGCGCACACTCCTACGAGCAGTACTTC. The translation is CASSEAGAHSYEQYF.